A selection of T cell receptor beta chains follows, all from one sample in a study of blood T cells in healthy people across ages. TCRdb analysed the 5' RACE reads with MiXCR anew, one entry per CDR3 protein. The sample carries more than 550,000 distinct CDR3 sequences, about 20% recorded once. Sequences were obtained from blood. The receptors derive from a man between 65 and 85 years old in good health. Each CDR3 is given with its conserved first and last residue. Fields, in order: V gene, J gene, D gene, clone size, CDR3 DNA, CDR3 protein. The D gene is left open where the match is weak. A row's size may be missing; if present it is once, few, many or a size class.

v_gene: TRBV20-1; j_gene: TRBJ1-2; d_gene: -; abundance: -; CDR3nt: TGCAGTGCTAGAAATGCCGACAGTTCTAACTATGGCTACACCTTC; CDR3aa: CSARNADSSNYGYTF
v_gene: TRBV5-1; j_gene: TRBJ2-3; d_gene: TRBD2; abundance: -; CDR3nt: TGCGCCAGCAGCTTAACTAGCGGTACAAACCAGGATACGCAGTATTTT; CDR3aa: CASSLTSGTNQDTQYF
v_gene: TRBV4-3; j_gene: TRBJ1-2; d_gene: -; abundance: many; CDR3nt: TGCGCCAGCAGCCAAGATCGGGCCGCCCCATATGGCTACACCTTC; CDR3aa: CASSQDRAAPYGYTF
v_gene: TRBV27; j_gene: TRBJ1-3; d_gene: -; abundance: -; CDR3nt: TGTGCCAGCAGGCTAGGGGGGACTGGAAACACCATATATTTT; CDR3aa: CASRLGGTGNTIYF
v_gene: TRBV7-9; j_gene: TRBJ2-7; d_gene: TRBD1; abundance: -; CDR3nt: TGTGCCAGCAGCCCCCCCGGGACAGGGGTCTACGAGCAGTACTTC; CDR3aa: CASSPPGTGVYEQYF
v_gene: TRBV20-1; j_gene: TRBJ2-3; d_gene: TRBD1; abundance: few; CDR3nt: TGCAGTGCTAGAGATCTAAAGGGGACAGTCCTTACAGATACGCAGTATTTT; CDR3aa: CSARDLKGTVLTDTQYF
v_gene: TRBV9; j_gene: TRBJ2-3; d_gene: TRBD2; abundance: -; CDR3nt: TGTGCCAGGAACAAGCGGGAGGGCCCCACAGATACGCAGTATTTT; CDR3aa: CARNKREGPTDTQYF
v_gene: TRBV5-1; j_gene: TRBJ1-1; d_gene: -; abundance: many; CDR3nt: TGCGCCAGCAGTCATGGGGGGAACACTGAAGCTTTCTTT; CDR3aa: CASSHGGNTEAFF
v_gene: TRBV5-1; j_gene: TRBJ2-3; d_gene: -; abundance: few; CDR3nt: TGCGCCAGCAGCTTGGGGCGGGAAGATACGCAGTATTTT; CDR3aa: CASSLGREDTQYF
v_gene: TRBV28; j_gene: TRBJ2-5; d_gene: TRBD2; abundance: -; CDR3nt: TGTGCCAGCAGTTCCCCCGGCTGGACTAGTTGGGAGACCCAGTACTTC; CDR3aa: CASSSPGWTSWETQYF
v_gene: TRBV7-2; j_gene: TRBJ2-7; d_gene: -; abundance: few; CDR3nt: TGTGCCAGCAGCGAGCGAACAGGGTCGGACGAGCAGTACTTC; CDR3aa: CASSERTGSDEQYF
v_gene: TRBV6-4; j_gene: TRBJ2-7; d_gene: TRBD1; abundance: -; CDR3nt: TGTGCCAGCAGTGACTCGGTGGGACAGGTAATCTACGAGCAGTACTTC; CDR3aa: CASSDSVGQVIYEQYF
v_gene: TRBV7-8; j_gene: TRBJ1-2; d_gene: -; abundance: many; CDR3nt: TGTGCCAGCAGCTCCTATGATAGGTCCCTGGGAGGCTACACCTTC; CDR3aa: CASSSYDRSLGGYTF
v_gene: TRBV3-1; j_gene: TRBJ1-2; d_gene: -; abundance: -; CDR3nt: TGTGCCAGCAGCCAGTGGGGGGATGGCTACACCTTC; CDR3aa: CASSQWGDGYTF
v_gene: TRBV12-3/TRBV12-4; j_gene: TRBJ1-1; d_gene: -; abundance: -; CDR3nt: TGTGCCAGCAGTTCTACGGGACGGCGGAACACTGAAGCTTTCTTT; CDR3aa: CASSSTGRRNTEAFF
v_gene: TRBV11-2; j_gene: TRBJ2-1; d_gene: -; abundance: few; CDR3nt: TGTGCCAGCAGCTTTCGGAGGGAGTCCTACAATGAGCAGTTCTTC; CDR3aa: CASSFRRESYNEQFF
v_gene: TRBV3-1; j_gene: TRBJ2-2; d_gene: -; abundance: -; CDR3nt: TGTGCCAGCAGCCAGCTAGGGATTCCCGGGGAGCTGTTTTTT; CDR3aa: CASSQLGIPGELFF
v_gene: TRBV3-1; j_gene: TRBJ2-3; d_gene: -; abundance: -; CDR3nt: TGTGCCAGCAGCCAATCGTCTAGCGCAGATACGCAGTATTTT; CDR3aa: CASSQSSSADTQYF
v_gene: TRBV6-2/TRBV6-3; j_gene: TRBJ2-3; d_gene: -; abundance: -; CDR3nt: TGTGCCAGCGCTTACCGAGATACGCAGTATTTT; CDR3aa: CASAYRDTQYF
v_gene: TRBV5-4; j_gene: TRBJ2-1; d_gene: TRBD2; abundance: few; CDR3nt: TGTGCCAGCAGCTCGAGCTGGACTAGCGCTTACAATGAGCAGTTCTTC; CDR3aa: CASSSSWTSAYNEQFF
v_gene: TRBV6-1; j_gene: TRBJ2-4; d_gene: TRBD1; abundance: few; CDR3nt: TGTGCCAGCGGACAGGGTCAAAACATTCAGTACTTC; CDR3aa: CASGQGQNIQYF
v_gene: TRBV7-6; j_gene: TRBJ2-2; d_gene: TRBD1; abundance: -; CDR3nt: TGTGCCAGCAGCGCAGGACAGGGAGGCGCCGGGGAGCTGTTTTTT; CDR3aa: CASSAGQGGAGELFF
v_gene: TRBV20-1; j_gene: TRBJ1-2; d_gene: TRBD1; abundance: -; CDR3nt: TGCAGTTCTAACCCTACAGGGGGCTATGGCTACACCTTC; CDR3aa: CSSNPTGGYGYTF
v_gene: TRBV6-5; j_gene: TRBJ1-3; d_gene: -; abundance: -; CDR3nt: TGTGCCAGCAGTTACTCGTATGAGCTTAGCTCTGGAAACACCATATATTTT; CDR3aa: CASSYSYELSSGNTIYF